This T cell receptor (beta chain) was recorded in a study of T cells expressing NK-cell markers. The CDR3 has 13 residues. Looked up from germline, CDR1 is LNHNV and CDR2 is YYDKDF (reference sequence). TCRdb re-called the 5' RACE reads, yielding one record per CDR3 amino acid sequence without DNA. Its listing shows roughly 180,000 distinct CDR3 sequences. Sequences were obtained from blood T cells: a sorted CD56 or NKG2C T cell subset, CD4+ or CD8+ T cells, or bulk PBMC T cells (not recorded which). The chain uses TRBV15 and TRBJ2-7. This TCR was sampled from a man aged 18 to 69 in good health. This CDR3 reads CATSRDGSHEQYF.